Listed below are T cell receptor beta chains from one sample, sequenced in a study of shared T cell receptors in the human thymus. Clones were sequenced by immunoSEQ multiplex PCR, and TCRdb holds only the in-frame ones, with some missing. The sample shows about 660,000 clones, 80% to 90% of them seen only once. These data also formed part of another study, on human thymus T cells.

The sequenced sample was thymocytes. The source of these receptors is a boy under two years old with a congenital heart defect. Each CDR3 is given with its conserved first and last residue. A D gene is named only where the DNA matches it firmly. Where a row states a size, it is once, few, many or the class of an expanded clone; other rows omit it.

d_call: TRBD2
clone_size: -
j_call: TRBJ2-3
v_call: TRBV29-1
cdr3_aa: CSVEDLSGPGTSDTQYF
cdr3_nt: TGCAGCGTTGAAGATCTTAGCGGGCCAGGGACCTCAGATACGCAGTATTTT

d_call: TRBD2
clone_size: -
j_call: TRBJ2-7
v_call: TRBV5-8
cdr3_aa: CASSFPGTRSYEQYF
cdr3_nt: TGTGCCAGCAGCTTCCCCGGGACTAGATCCTACGAGCAGTACTTC

d_call: -
clone_size: -
j_call: TRBJ2-1
v_call: TRBV25-1
cdr3_aa: CASSGRTSYNEQFF
cdr3_nt: TGTGCCAGCAGTGGCCGAACATCCTACAATGAGCAGTTCTTC

d_call: -
clone_size: -
j_call: TRBJ2-7
v_call: TRBV6-5
cdr3_aa: CASSSHADSSYEQYF
cdr3_nt: TGTGCCAGCAGCTCCCACGCGGACAGCTCCTACGAGCAGTACTTC

d_call: -
clone_size: -
j_call: TRBJ1-1
v_call: TRBV28
cdr3_aa: CASSLGGHLNTEAFF
cdr3_nt: TGTGCCAGCAGTTTAGGGGGACACCTGAACACTGAAGCTTTCTTT

d_call: TRBD2
clone_size: few
j_call: TRBJ2-2
v_call: TRBV15
cdr3_aa: CATSSPTGGRDTGELFF
cdr3_nt: TGTGCCACCAGCAGTCCCACGGGGGGGCGGGACACCGGGGAGCTGTTTTTT

d_call: -
clone_size: -
j_call: TRBJ1-2
v_call: TRBV19
cdr3_aa: CASTSLPNRAMWGYTF
cdr3_nt: TGTGCCAGTACCTCCCTCCCGAACAGGGCCATGTGGGGCTACACCTTC

d_call: TRBD1
clone_size: -
j_call: TRBJ1-1
v_call: TRBV15
cdr3_aa: CATSRAPGQEAFF
cdr3_nt: TGTGCCACCAGCAGAGCGCCGGGACAGGAGGCTTTCTTT

d_call: TRBD1
clone_size: -
j_call: TRBJ2-5
v_call: TRBV2
cdr3_aa: CASRRDRHQETQYF
cdr3_nt: TGTGCCAGCCGAAGGGACAGACACCAAGAGACCCAGTACTTC

d_call: TRBD1
clone_size: -
j_call: TRBJ2-2
v_call: TRBV5-1
cdr3_aa: CASRQTGDTNTGELFF
cdr3_nt: TGCGCCAGCAGGCAGACAGGGGACACGAACACCGGGGAGCTGTTTTTT

d_call: TRBD1
clone_size: -
j_call: TRBJ1-2
v_call: TRBV28
cdr3_aa: CASSYSGQGLDGYTF
cdr3_nt: TGTGCCAGCAGTTATTCGGGACAGGGGTTAGATGGCTACACCTTC

d_call: -
clone_size: -
j_call: TRBJ2-7
v_call: TRBV5-6
cdr3_aa: CASSLSFLEASSGSYEQYF
cdr3_nt: TGTGCCAGCAGCTTGAGTTTTCTAGAGGCTAGTAGTGGGTCCTACGAGCAGTACTTC

d_call: TRBD2
clone_size: few
j_call: TRBJ2-3
v_call: TRBV5-1
cdr3_aa: CASSFGGRAFRADTQYF
cdr3_nt: TGCGCCAGCAGCTTCGGCGGGAGGGCCTTTCGGGCAGATACGCAGTATTTT

d_call: TRBD2
clone_size: -
j_call: TRBJ2-7
v_call: TRBV28
cdr3_aa: CATAGDFPVYEQYF
cdr3_nt: TGTGCCACCGCGGGAGACTTTCCCGTTTACGAGCAGTACTTC

d_call: -
clone_size: -
j_call: TRBJ2-7
v_call: TRBV27
cdr3_aa: CASSLLSGPSSYEQYF
cdr3_nt: TGTGCCAGCAGTCTCCTTAGCGGACCAAGCTCCTACGAGCAGTACTTC

d_call: TRBD2
clone_size: -
j_call: TRBJ2-7
v_call: TRBV2
cdr3_aa: CASSDLPAGGKYEQYF
cdr3_nt: TGTGCCAGCAGTGACCTACCAGCGGGAGGGAAATACGAGCAGTACTTC

d_call: TRBD1
clone_size: -
j_call: TRBJ1-2
v_call: TRBV19
cdr3_aa: CASSKRDRGLGYGYTF
cdr3_nt: TGTGCCAGTAGTAAGAGGGACAGGGGGCTTGGTTATGGCTACACCTTC

d_call: TRBD1
clone_size: -
j_call: TRBJ1-1
v_call: TRBV5-5
cdr3_aa: CASSLAGTALMNTEAFF
cdr3_nt: TGTGCCAGCAGCTTGGCCGGGACAGCTTTAATGAACACTGAAGCTTTCTTT

d_call: -
clone_size: -
j_call: TRBJ1-6
v_call: TRBV5-4
cdr3_aa: CASSLARTVNSPLHF
cdr3_nt: TGTGCCAGCAGCTTGGCCCGGACAGTCAATTCACCCCTCCACTTT

d_call: -
clone_size: -
j_call: TRBJ2-5
v_call: TRBV14
cdr3_aa: CASSPTRLPQETQYF
cdr3_nt: TGTGCCAGCAGCCCCACGCGGCTCCCCCAAGAGACCCAGTACTTC

d_call: -
clone_size: -
j_call: TRBJ2-1
v_call: TRBV30
cdr3_aa: CAWIRSHRGASGYNEQFF
cdr3_nt: TGTGCCTGGATAAGGTCTCACAGGGGGGCTAGCGGATACAATGAGCAGTTCTTC

d_call: -
clone_size: -
j_call: TRBJ1-5
v_call: TRBV5-1
cdr3_aa: CASSLGAGNQPQHF
cdr3_nt: TGCGCCAGCAGCTTGGGGGCAGGTAATCAGCCCCAGCATTTT

d_call: -
clone_size: -
j_call: TRBJ1-3
v_call: TRBV6-4
cdr3_aa: CASSDQTGNTIYF
cdr3_nt: TGTGCCAGCAGTGACCAGACTGGAAACACCATATATTTT

d_call: -
clone_size: -
j_call: TRBJ2-3
v_call: TRBV6-4
cdr3_aa: CASSEGLASTDTQYF
cdr3_nt: TGTGCCAGCAGTGAAGGGCTAGCTAGCACAGATACGCAGTATTTT

d_call: -
clone_size: -
j_call: TRBJ2-1
v_call: TRBV7-3
cdr3_aa: CASSLYPTNGEGKNNEQFF
cdr3_nt: TGTGCCAGCAGCTTATACCCTACAAACGGGGAAGGAAAGAACAATGAGCAGTTCTTC

d_call: TRBD1
clone_size: -
j_call: TRBJ1-1
v_call: TRBV14
cdr3_aa: CASSHGQAGNTEAFF
cdr3_nt: TGTGCCAGCAGCCACGGACAGGCTGGGAACACTGAAGCTTTCTTT

d_call: TRBD1
clone_size: -
j_call: TRBJ1-2
v_call: TRBV7-2
cdr3_aa: CASSLEGDSNYGYTF
cdr3_nt: TGTGCCAGCAGCTTAGAGGGGGACAGTAACTATGGCTACACCTTC

d_call: -
clone_size: -
j_call: TRBJ2-5
v_call: TRBV15
cdr3_aa: CATSSGGWREQETQYF
cdr3_nt: TGTGCCACCAGCAGCGGAGGTTGGAGAGAGCAAGAGACCCAGTACTTC

d_call: TRBD1
clone_size: -
j_call: TRBJ1-2
v_call: TRBV9
cdr3_aa: CASNRPQGAGGYTF
cdr3_nt: TGTGCCAGCAATAGGCCCCAGGGGGCCGGTGGCTACACCTTC

d_call: TRBD1
clone_size: -
j_call: TRBJ2-2
v_call: TRBV6-5
cdr3_aa: CASSYWTGGNTGELFF
cdr3_nt: TGTGCCAGCAGTTACTGGACAGGGGGCAACACCGGGGAGCTGTTTTTT

d_call: -
clone_size: -
j_call: TRBJ1-5
v_call: TRBV29-1
cdr3_aa: CSVRTVEDQPQHF
cdr3_nt: TGCAGCGTTCGGACAGTGGAGGATCAGCCCCAGCATTTT

d_call: -
clone_size: -
j_call: TRBJ1-1
v_call: TRBV10-2
cdr3_aa: CASRIRTDSTEAFF
cdr3_nt: TGCGCCAGCAGGATTCGGACAGACAGTACTGAAGCTTTCTTT

d_call: TRBD1
clone_size: -
j_call: TRBJ2-2
v_call: TRBV29-1
cdr3_aa: CSGYYRGNTGELFF
cdr3_nt: TGCAGCGGCTATTACAGGGGAAACACCGGGGAGCTGTTTTTT

d_call: TRBD1
clone_size: -
j_call: TRBJ2-7
v_call: TRBV28
cdr3_aa: CASSSDRVGHRDEQYF
cdr3_nt: TGTGCCAGCAGTTCCGACAGGGTCGGTCATCGGGACGAGCAGTACTTC

d_call: -
clone_size: -
j_call: TRBJ2-7
v_call: TRBV28
cdr3_aa: CASSPRREQYF
cdr3_nt: TGTGCCAGCAGCCCTAGGCGGGAGCAGTACTTC

d_call: -
clone_size: -
j_call: TRBJ1-4
v_call: TRBV4-1
cdr3_aa: CASSQEDSFLQPNEKLFF
cdr3_nt: TGCGCCAGCAGCCAAGAGGATAGTTTTTTACAGCCCAATGAAAAACTGTTTTTT

d_call: TRBD1
clone_size: -
j_call: TRBJ1-5
v_call: TRBV28
cdr3_aa: CASSSHSGQDNQPQHF
cdr3_nt: TGTGCCAGCAGCAGTCACTCTGGACAGGACAATCAGCCCCAGCATTTT

d_call: -
clone_size: -
j_call: TRBJ1-6
v_call: TRBV5-1
cdr3_aa: CASSLDLVLSSYNSPLHF
cdr3_nt: TGCGCCAGCAGCTTGGATCTGGTCCTCAGCTCCTATAATTCACCCCTCCACTTT

d_call: -
clone_size: few
j_call: TRBJ1-1
v_call: TRBV20-1
cdr3_aa: CGTQGITEAFF
cdr3_nt: TGCGGTACACAGGGCATCACTGAAGCTTTCTTT

d_call: -
clone_size: -
j_call: TRBJ2-7
v_call: TRBV7-9
cdr3_aa: CASSLVRDTKAYEQYF
cdr3_nt: TGTGCCAGCAGCCTCGTCCGGGACACAAAAGCCTACGAGCAGTACTTC

d_call: -
clone_size: -
j_call: TRBJ2-3
v_call: TRBV9
cdr3_aa: CASSVEPGSLTDTQYF
cdr3_nt: TGTGCCAGCAGCGTAGAACCGGGATCTCTCACAGATACGCAGTATTTT

d_call: TRBD1
clone_size: -
j_call: TRBJ2-7
v_call: TRBV5-1
cdr3_aa: CANSPSRDSNSYEQYF
cdr3_nt: TGCGCCAACAGCCCCAGCCGGGACAGCAACTCCTACGAGCAGTACTTC